These 14 T cell receptor beta chains were sequenced from one sample in a study of shared clonotypes between healthy human individuals. Libraries were prepared by immunoSEQ multiplex PCR; TCRdb keeps only in-frame clonotypes and omits some of them. The sample consists of some 2,500,000 clones, around 92% of them appearing once. The sequenced sample was naive CD4+ T cells from PBMCs. Stated subset: CD45RA+ positively selected. These receptors were taken from a man younger than 35 in good health. Some clones in this sample may be carry-over from other donors' samples.

The chain recombines TRBV28 with TRBJ2-7, with D perhaps matching TRBD2 (6 bases). The CDR3 totals 15 residues. Trimming stripped 6 bases from V and 7 bases from J, with 22 bases between. CDR1 and CDR2 from the germline V gene are MDHEN and SYDVKM. CDR3 DNA: TGTGCCAGCAGCTTTGTGAGCGGGCCCCGTTATGAGCAGTACTTC. Its translation: CASSFVSGPRYEQYF. The entire variable domain, with the rest obtained from reference TRBV28 and TRBJ2-7, is as follows: DVKVTQSSRYLVKRTGEKVFLECVQDMDHENMFWYRQDPGLGLRLIYFSYDVKMKEKGDIPEGYSVSREKKERFSLILESASTNQTSMYLCASSFVSGPRYEQYFGPGTRLTVT.

The rearrangement links TRBV10-3 to TRBJ1-2; tentatively, D is TRBD1 (5 bases). Germline V gene lookup returns CDR1 ENHRY and CDR2 SYGVKD. The V and J ends lost 5 bases and 0 bases respectively, with 7 bases between them. The CDR3 is 13 residues long. In DNA form, the CDR3 reads TGTGCCATCAGTACAGGTTCTAACTATGGCTACACCTTC. Protein sequence: CAISTGSNYGYTF.

This chain joins TRBV6-5 and TRBJ1-1; D might be TRBD1 (5 bases). The CDR3 is made up of 13 amino acids. Between the trimmed V and J ends, which lost 2 bases and 6 bases, there was a span of 10 bases. CDR1 and CDR2 (germline): MNHEY, SVGAGI. CDR3 sequence: CASSYDSDSEAFF. In DNA form, the CDR3 reads TGTGCCAGCAGTTACGACAGTGACTCTGAAGCTTTCTTT.

A remark on this clone: Additional DNA sequences in this sample encode the identical CDR3. The chain joins TRBV5-5 to TRBJ1-2; TRBD1 aligns across 7 bases. J was trimmed by 2 bases and V by 4 bases; bases with no gene match: 5. This CDR3 comprises 14 residues. From germline, CDR1 is SGHKS and CDR2 YYEKEE (reference sequence). The CDR3 sequence is CASSPTGNNYGYTF. DNA of the CDR3: TGTGCCAGCAGCCCGACAGGGAACAACTATGGCTACACCTTC. Complete variable domain (other parts from reference TRBV5-5 and TRBJ1-2): DAGVTQSPTHLIKTRGQQVTLRCSPISGHKSVSWYQQVLGQGPQFIFQYYEKEERGRGNFPDRFSARQFPNYSSELNVNALLLGDSALYLCASSPTGNNYGYTFGSGTRLTVV.

The rearrangement uses TRBV20-1 and TRBJ1-2, with no clear D. The CDR3 consists of 11 residues. The germline V gene encodes CDR1 DFQATT and CDR2 SNEGSKA (reference sequence). CDR3 in amino acids: CRLGGSYGYTF. Written as DNA, the CDR3 is TGCAGACTAGGCGGCAGCTATGGCTACACCTTC.

This clone was detected once. The V gene is TRBV5-1, the J gene TRBJ2-5; D is unresolved. The V and J ends lost 4 bases and 4 bases respectively, with 5 bases between them. CDR1 SGHRS and CDR2 YFSETQ come from the germline V gene. The CDR3 totals 11 residues. Here the CDR3 DNA reads TGCGCCAGCAGCACCGCAGAGACCCAGTACTTC. This encodes CASSTAETQYF.

A single count supports this clone. CDR3 DNA sequence: TGTGCCAGCAGTTCAACAGGGGGCGCCATATTTGGGCAGTACTTC. Translated, it gives CASSSTGGAIFGQYF. The chain joins TRBV5-8 to TRBJ2-7; 9 bases fit TRBD1. CDR1 SGHTS and CDR2 YDEGEE come from the germline V gene. The CDR3 is 15 amino acids. The V segment lost 5 bases and the J segment 9 bases; nucleotides outside the gene matches: 15.

Written as DNA, the CDR3 is TGTGCCAGCAGTGTAACCGGGACAGGGGTACGCGAGACCCAGTACTTC. Protein product: CASSVTGTGVRETQYF. The gene calls are TRBV25-1 and TRBJ2-5; 10 bases agree with TRBD1. The germline gives CDR1 MGHDK, CDR2 SYGVNS. The CDR3 covers 16 residues. V shed 4 bases and J 5 bases; nucleotides not matched to a gene: 10. The full variable domain, its missing parts supplied by reference TRBV25-1 and TRBJ2-5, is EADIYQTPRYLVIGTGKKITLECSQTMGHDKMYWYQQDPGMELHLIHYSYGVNSTEKGDLSSESTVSRIRTEHFPLTLESARPSHTSQYLCASSVTGTGVRETQYFGPGTRLLVL.

This clone has a single count. This chain uses TRBV30 with TRBJ2-5, with no clear D. The germline V gene has CDR1 GTSNPN and CDR2 SVGIG (reference sequence). CDR3 length: 10 amino acids. V lost 8 bases and J 4 bases, leaving 8 bases between the germline ends. For the CDR3, the DNA is TGTGCCGTCGGGTCAGAGACCCAGTACTTC. Its translation: CAVGSETQYF.

This clone has just one count. The gene calls are TRBV5-1 and TRBJ1-3; D perhaps matches TRBD1 (6 bases). CDR1 and CDR2 (germline): SGHRS, YFSETQ. V gave up 4 bases and J gave up 4 bases, with 9 bases separating them. The CDR3 extends over 13 amino acids. In DNA, the CDR3 is TGCGCCAGCAGCCAGGGACACGGAAACACCATATATTTT. This gives the protein CASSQGHGNTIYF.

The chain carries TRBV19 and TRBJ2-4; possibly TRBD1 for D (6 bases). Trimming shortened V by 6 bases and J by 1 base, and 13 bases separated the two germline ends. Germline V gene data show CDR1 as LNHDA and CDR2 as SQIVND (reference sequence). The CDR3 is 15 residues long. The CDR3 region has the DNA TGTGCCAGTAGGGCCACAGGGCTGGCCAAAAACATTCAGTACTTC. Protein product: CASRATGLAKNIQYF.

The chain is built from TRBV7-8 and TRBJ1-5; D is possibly TRBD1 (5 bases). This CDR3 has 15 amino acids. V was cut by 2 bases and J by 3 bases, with 11 bases left in between. Germline-derived CDR1 and CDR2 are SGHVS and FQNEAQ. CDR3 bases: TGTGCCAGCAGCTTAAGGGACGGATACAATCAGCCCCAGCATTTT. Its translation is CASSLRDGYNQPQHF.

The rearrangement links TRBV28 to TRBJ2-1, with 7 bases identical to TRBD2. Per the germline V gene, CDR1 is MDHEN and CDR2 is SYDVKM. CDR3 length: 17 amino acids. The V segment lost 1 base and the J segment 8 bases; nucleotides outside the gene matches: 14. The CDR3 bases are TGTGCCAGCAGTTTATTAGGAGCGGGAAGGGAGGGCGATGAGCAGTTCTTC. Translated, it gives CASSLLGAGREGDEQFF.

The rearrangement links TRBV27 to TRBJ2-1, with D possibly being TRBD1 or TRBD2 (5 bases each). Per germline, CDR1 MNHEY and CDR2 SMNVEV (reference sequence). The V end lost 0 bases, the J end lost 7 bases, and 10 bases lay between the germline ends. CDR3 length: 14 amino acids. The CDR3 sequence: CASSLSRGSNEQFF. For the CDR3, the DNA is TGTGCCAGCAGTTTATCGAGGGGTTCGAATGAGCAGTTCTTC.